This TCR beta chain was sequenced during a study of cytomegalovirus exposure and HLA in healthy donors. The study, taken as a whole, reports: In a later analysis, HLA-associated TCR beta chains were more clonally expanded than equally common others. For TCR beta chains, V- and J-gene trimming was later linked to a missense DCLRE1C variant. Cytomegalovirus association was assigned to about 150 TCR beta chains.

Primers included in the PCR were 60 Vbeta and 13 Jbeta primers. Data came from immunoSEQ multiplex PCR; TCRdb stores just in-frame clones and leaves some out. The sample totals under 200,000 clones. A word on this clone: Its specificity is not known.

V shed 6 bases, J shed 6 bases, and the junction held 8 bases outside the gene matches. The CDR3 has 14 amino acids. Germline lookup yields CDR1 LGHNT and CDR2 FRNRAP. The sample comprised PBMCs. J is TRBJ1-2 and V is TRBV12-5; 9 positions match TRBD1. The sequence was collected from a young woman in good health and CMV-seropositive. As DNA, the CDR3 is TGTGCTAGTGGAGCCGGGACAGGGATGAATGGCTACACCTTC. It translates to CASGAGTGMNGYTF.